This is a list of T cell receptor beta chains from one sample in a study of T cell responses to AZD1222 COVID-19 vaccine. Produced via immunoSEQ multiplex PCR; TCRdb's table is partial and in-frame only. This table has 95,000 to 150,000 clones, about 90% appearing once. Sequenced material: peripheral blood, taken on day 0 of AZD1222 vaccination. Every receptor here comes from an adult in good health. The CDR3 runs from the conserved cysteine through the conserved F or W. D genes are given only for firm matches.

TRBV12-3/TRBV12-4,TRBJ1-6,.,CASRVGAAPLHF
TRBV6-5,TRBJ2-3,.,CASKRVLGDTQYF
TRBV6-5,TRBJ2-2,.,CASSVAGRGTGELFF
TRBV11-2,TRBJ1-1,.,CASSLDRPTLGGMNTEAFF
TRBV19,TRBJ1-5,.,CASSTDLSNQPQHF
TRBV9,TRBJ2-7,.,CASGPQNEQYF
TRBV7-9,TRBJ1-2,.,CASSSQGRAYGYTF
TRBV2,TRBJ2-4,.,CASIKGGAKNIQYF
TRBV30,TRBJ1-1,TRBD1,CAWSPPRTGGGTEAFF
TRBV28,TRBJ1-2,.,CASSPAQGRGYTF
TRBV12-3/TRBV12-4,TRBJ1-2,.,CASSLVPGHGYTF
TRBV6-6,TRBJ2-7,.,CASTRPDYEQYF
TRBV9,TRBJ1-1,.,CASSVAGGQGNTEAFF
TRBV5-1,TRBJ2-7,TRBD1,CASSPSWDRPYEQYF
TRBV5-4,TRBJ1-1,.,CASSTPGNTEAFF
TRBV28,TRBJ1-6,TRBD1,CASSLYRGSYNSPLHF
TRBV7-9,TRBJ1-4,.,CASSLGQGNEKLFF